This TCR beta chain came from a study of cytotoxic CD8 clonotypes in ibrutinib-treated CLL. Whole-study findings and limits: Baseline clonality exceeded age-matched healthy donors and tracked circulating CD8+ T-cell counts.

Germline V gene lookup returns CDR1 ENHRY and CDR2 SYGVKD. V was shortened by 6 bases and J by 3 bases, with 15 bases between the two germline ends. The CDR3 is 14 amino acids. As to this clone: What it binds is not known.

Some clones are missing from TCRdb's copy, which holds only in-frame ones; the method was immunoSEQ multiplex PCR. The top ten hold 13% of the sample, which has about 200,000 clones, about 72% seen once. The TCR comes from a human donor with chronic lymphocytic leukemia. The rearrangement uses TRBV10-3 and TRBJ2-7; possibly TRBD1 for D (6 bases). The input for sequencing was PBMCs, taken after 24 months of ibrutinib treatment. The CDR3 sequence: CAIRQGQVNYEQYF. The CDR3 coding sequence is TGTGCCATCAGGCAGGGACAAGTGAACTACGAGCAGTACTTC.